Shown below are 8 T cell receptor beta chains from a single sample sequenced in a study of blood T cell repertoires in COVID-19 (dated by TCRdb to the early 2020s). Library prep was done by the immunoSEQ multiplex PCR assay. TCRdb provides this immuneACCESS table in a form limited to in-frame rearrangements. Some clones are lacking; in checked studies, under half of them reflect an unresolved V gene, and why the rest are absent is not known. In this sample the table shows about 150,000 clones, approximately 80% of which occur a single time. The ten largest clones take up over 10% of the sample. Sequencing input: peripheral blood. The receptors derive from a man between 60 and 75 years old with active or convalescent COVID-19.

The rearrangement links TRBV28 to TRBJ2-3; 7 nucleotides agree with TRBD1. The CDR3 runs to 15 residues. CDR1 is MDHEN and CDR2 is SYDVKM in the germline V gene. V shed 6 bases, J shed 4 bases, and the junction held 10 bases outside the gene matches. CDR3 in amino acids: CASSRTGPRSDTQYF. The CDR3 nucleotides read TGTGCCAGCAGCCGGACAGGACCACGATCAGATACGCAGTATTTT. Combining the CDR3 with reference TRBV28 and TRBJ2-3 gives the whole variable domain DVKVTQSSRYLVKRTGEKVFLECVQDMDHENMFWYRQDPGLGLRLIYFSYDVKMKEKGDIPEGYSVSREKKERFSLILESASTNQTSMYLCASSRTGPRSDTQYFGPGTRLTVL.

The V and J genes are TRBV6-5 and TRBJ1-5; 7 nucleotides match TRBD1. The germline V gene has CDR1 MNHEY and CDR2 SVGAGI. Trimming removed 4 bases from V and 6 bases from J; junction bases left unmatched: 9. The CDR3 is 15 residues long. The CDR3 sequence is CASSFPRQGGQPQHF. The CDR3 DNA reads as TGTGCCAGCAGTTTCCCCCGACAGGGCGGTCAGCCCCAGCATTTT.

This clone was seen more than once but under ten times. The chain combines TRBV7-3 with TRBJ1-6; perhaps TRBD1 as D (5 bases). The CDR3 covers 15 residues. V lost 1 base, J lost 8 bases, and 12 bases lay in between. The germline CDR1 and CDR2 sequences are SGHTA and FQGTGA. The CDR3 sequence is CASSLRPGGDSPLHF. The CDR3 DNA reads TGTGCCAGCAGCTTAAGGCCAGGAGGGGATTCACCCCTCCACTTT.

The chain links TRBV6-6 to TRBJ1-1, with D unresolved. CDR1 and CDR2 (germline): MNHNY, SVGAGI (reference sequence). Trimming removed 6 bases at V and 5 bases at J, with 13 bases between. The CDR3 length is 13 residues. The CDR3 DNA reads TGTGCCAGCAGACAAGTACAGCAGACTGAAGCTTTCTTT. Encoded protein: CASRQVQQTEAFF.

The chain carries TRBV24-1 and TRBJ1-2; 8 bases are shared with TRBD1. From germline, CDR1 is KGHDR and CDR2 SFDVKD. The CDR3 sequence is 12 residues long. The V gene end was trimmed by 9 bases and the J gene end by 4 bases; junction bases not matched to a gene: 3. The CDR3 protein is CATADRGYGYTF. In DNA, the CDR3 is TGTGCCACCGCAGACAGGGGCTATGGCTACACCTTC.

The chain couples TRBV7-3 to TRBJ2-2; tentatively, D is TRBD1 (7 bases). With 5 bases removed from V and 2 bases from J, the gap between germline ends came to 15 bases. The CDR3 is 16 amino acids. Germline CDR1 and CDR2: SGHTA and FQGTGA. The CDR3 DNA is TGTGCCAGCAGCACCCACAGGGGACTTAACACCGGGGAGCTGTTTTTT. Protein: CASSTHRGLNTGELFF.

The V gene is TRBV6-6, the J gene TRBJ2-7; possibly TRBD2 for D (6 bases). V was cut by 2 bases and J by 4 bases, with 9 bases left in between. Germline values: CDR1 MNHNY, CDR2 SVGAGI (reference sequence). The CDR3 has 13 amino acids. The CDR3 region has the DNA TGTGCCAGCAGTTACGCAGGGAGGTACGAGCAGTACTTC. Encoded protein: CASSYAGRYEQYF.

The rearrangement joins TRBV7-2 to TRBJ2-3, with D maybe TRBD2 (6 bases). The CDR3 consists of 14 residues. V was trimmed by 5 bases and J by 0 bases, leaving 9 bases between them. CDR1 SGHTA and CDR2 FQGNSA come from the germline V gene. The CDR3 region has the DNA TGTGCCAGCAGCCCGGCGGGGAGCACAGATACGCAGTATTTT. This codes for CASSPAGSTDTQYF.